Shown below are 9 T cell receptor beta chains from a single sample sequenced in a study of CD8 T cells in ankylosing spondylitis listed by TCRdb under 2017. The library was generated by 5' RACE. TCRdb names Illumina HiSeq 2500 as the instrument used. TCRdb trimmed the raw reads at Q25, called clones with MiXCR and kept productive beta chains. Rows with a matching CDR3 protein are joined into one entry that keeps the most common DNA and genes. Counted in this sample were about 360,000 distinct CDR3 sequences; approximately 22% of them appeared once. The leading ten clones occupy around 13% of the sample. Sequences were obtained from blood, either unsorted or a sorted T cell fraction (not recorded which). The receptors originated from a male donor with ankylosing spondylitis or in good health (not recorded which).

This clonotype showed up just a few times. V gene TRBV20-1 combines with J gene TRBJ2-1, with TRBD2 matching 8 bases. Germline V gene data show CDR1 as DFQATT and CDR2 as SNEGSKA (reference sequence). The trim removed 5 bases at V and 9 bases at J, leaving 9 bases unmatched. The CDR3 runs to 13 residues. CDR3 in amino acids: CSASGTRRSEQFF. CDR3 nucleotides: TGCAGTGCTTCTGGGACTAGACGTAGTGAGCAGTTCTTC.

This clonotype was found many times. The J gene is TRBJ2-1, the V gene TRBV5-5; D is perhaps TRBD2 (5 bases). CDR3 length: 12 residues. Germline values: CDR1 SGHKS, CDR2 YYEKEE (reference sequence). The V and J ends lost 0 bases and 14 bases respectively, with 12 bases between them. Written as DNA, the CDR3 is TGTGCCAGCAGCTTGGGAGGCCCGGAGGAGTTCTTC. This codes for CASSLGGPEEFF.

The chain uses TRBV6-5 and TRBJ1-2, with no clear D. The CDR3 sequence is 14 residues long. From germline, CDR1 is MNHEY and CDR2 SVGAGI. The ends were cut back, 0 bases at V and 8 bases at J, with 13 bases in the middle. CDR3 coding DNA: TGTGCCAGCAGTTACTCCCCACAGACCTTGGGCTACACCTTC. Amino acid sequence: CASSYSPQTLGYTF.

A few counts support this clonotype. The CDR3 reads CSASFLLQNTYEQYF. CDR3 sequence (DNA): TGCAGTGCTAGTTTCCTCCTCCAAAATACCTACGAGCAGTACTTC. This chain connects TRBV20-1 to TRBJ2-7, with unresolved D. The V and J ends lost 3 bases and 2 bases respectively, with 17 bases between them. Germline CDR1 and CDR2: DFQATT and SNEGSKA (reference sequence). The CDR3 extends over 15 amino acids.

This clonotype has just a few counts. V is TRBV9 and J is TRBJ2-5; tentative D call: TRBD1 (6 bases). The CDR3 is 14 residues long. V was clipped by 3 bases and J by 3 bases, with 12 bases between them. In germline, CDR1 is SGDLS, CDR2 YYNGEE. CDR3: CASSETGGEETQYF. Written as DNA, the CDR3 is TGTGCCAGCAGCGAGACAGGTGGTGAAGAGACCCAGTACTTC.

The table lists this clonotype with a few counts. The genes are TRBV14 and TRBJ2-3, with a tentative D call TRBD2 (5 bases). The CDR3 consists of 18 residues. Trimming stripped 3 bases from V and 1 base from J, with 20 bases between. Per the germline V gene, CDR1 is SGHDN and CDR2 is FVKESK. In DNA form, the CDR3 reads TGTGCCAGCAGCCAGTGGGCGGAGGCCCCACAAGGCACAGATACGCAGTATTTT. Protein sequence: CASSQWAEAPQGTDTQYF.

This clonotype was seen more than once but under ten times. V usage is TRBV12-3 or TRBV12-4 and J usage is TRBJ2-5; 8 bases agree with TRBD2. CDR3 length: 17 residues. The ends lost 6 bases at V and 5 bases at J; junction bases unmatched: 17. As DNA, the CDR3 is TGTGCCAGCAGAATGGCGGGGGGTTCTCCCCCGTGGGAGACCCAGTACTTC. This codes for CASRMAGGSPPWETQYF.

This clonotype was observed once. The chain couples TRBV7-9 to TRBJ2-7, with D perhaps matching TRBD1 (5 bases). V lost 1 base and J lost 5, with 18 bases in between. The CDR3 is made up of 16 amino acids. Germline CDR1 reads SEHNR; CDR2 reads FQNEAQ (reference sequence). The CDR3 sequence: CASSLVPGSRLNEQYF. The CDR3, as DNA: TGTGCCAGCAGCTTAGTCCCAGGGTCCCGACTTAACGAGCAGTACTTC.

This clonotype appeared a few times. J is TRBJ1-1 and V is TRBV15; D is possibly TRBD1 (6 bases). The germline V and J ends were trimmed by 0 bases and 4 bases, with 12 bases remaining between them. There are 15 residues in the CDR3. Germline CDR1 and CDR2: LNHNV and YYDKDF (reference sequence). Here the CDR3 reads CATSRDRQGSTEAFF. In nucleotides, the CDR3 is TGTGCCACCAGCAGAGATCGGCAGGGGTCCACTGAAGCTTTCTTT. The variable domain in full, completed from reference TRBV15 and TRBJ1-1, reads DAMVIQNPRYQVTQFGKPVTLSCSQTLNHNVMYWYQQKSSQAPKLLFHYYDKDFNNEADTPDNFQSRRPNTSFCFLDIRSPGLGDTAMYLCATSRDRQGSTEAFFGQGTRLTVV.